One T cell receptor beta chain is described in this entry. This sample was taken from a study of shared clonotypes between healthy human individuals. Across the study: Two women and a few men aged 18 to 49 served as donors.

The CDR3 spans 13 residues. With 8 bases removed from V and 6 bases from J, the gap between germline ends came to 16 bases. Germline CDR1 is SNHLY and CDR2 is FYNNEI. Assay execution took place at the deep level. Clones were read by immunoSEQ multiplex PCR, and TCRdb kept only the in-frame ones, dropping some. The sample yields some 2,000,000 clones, approximately 95% seen once. This receptor was identified in a man between 18 and 29 years old in good health. The J gene is TRBJ1-1, the V gene TRBV2; D is perhaps TRBD1 (5 bases). Sequencing input: naive CD4+ T cells sorted from blood. Subset indicated: CD45RA+ positively selected. Written as DNA, the CDR3 is TGTGCCAGCCGAGGGACCGCAGTATCTGAAGCTTTCTTT. It codes for CASRGTAVSEAFF.